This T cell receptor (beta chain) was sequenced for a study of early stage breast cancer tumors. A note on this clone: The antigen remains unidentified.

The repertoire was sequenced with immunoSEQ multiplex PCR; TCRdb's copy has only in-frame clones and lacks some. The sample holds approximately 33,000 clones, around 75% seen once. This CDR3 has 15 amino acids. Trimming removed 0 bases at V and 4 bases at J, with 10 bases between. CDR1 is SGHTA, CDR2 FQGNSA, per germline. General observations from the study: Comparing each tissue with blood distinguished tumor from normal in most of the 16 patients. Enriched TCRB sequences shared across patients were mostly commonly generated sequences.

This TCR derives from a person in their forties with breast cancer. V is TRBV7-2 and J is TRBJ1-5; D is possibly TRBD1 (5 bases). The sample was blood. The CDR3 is CASSLARQFNQPQHF. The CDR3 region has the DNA TGTGCCAGCAGCTTAGCGAGACAGTTTAATCAGCCCCAGCATTTT.